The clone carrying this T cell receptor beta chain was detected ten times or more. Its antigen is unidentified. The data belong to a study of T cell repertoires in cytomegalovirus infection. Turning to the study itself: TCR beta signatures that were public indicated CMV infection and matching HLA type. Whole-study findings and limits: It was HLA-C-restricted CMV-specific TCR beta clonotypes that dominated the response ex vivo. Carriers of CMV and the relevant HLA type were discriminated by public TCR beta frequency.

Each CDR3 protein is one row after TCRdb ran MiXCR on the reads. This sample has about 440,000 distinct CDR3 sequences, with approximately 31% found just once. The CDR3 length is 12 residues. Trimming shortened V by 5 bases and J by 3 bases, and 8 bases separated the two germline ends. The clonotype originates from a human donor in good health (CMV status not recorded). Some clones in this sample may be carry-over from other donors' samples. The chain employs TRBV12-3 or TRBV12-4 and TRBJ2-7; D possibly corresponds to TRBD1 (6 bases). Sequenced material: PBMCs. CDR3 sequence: CASSGDNYEQYF. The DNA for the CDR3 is TGTGCCAGCAGTGGGGACAACTACGAGCAGTACTTC.